Below are 20 T cell receptor beta chains sequenced from a single sample in a study of shared clonotypes between healthy human individuals. Measured with immunoSEQ multiplex PCR; TCRdb has only the in-frame clones, and not every one. This sample has about 2.1 million clones, with over 85% found just once. CD45RO-negative CD8 cells positively selected for CCR7 made up the naive population, which excluded terminally differentiated effector memory CD45RA+ cells. Source material: naive CD8+ T cells from PBMCs. Receptors were obtained from a man aged 18 to 29 in good health. Some clones in this sample may be carry-over from other donors' samples.

This clone was observed once. The same CDR3 can be traced to other DNA sequences in this sample. The chain has TRBV11-2 and TRBJ2-7; D ambiguous. The germline CDR1 and CDR2 sequences are SGHAT and FQNNGV. The CDR3 has 13 residues. Trimming stripped 1 base from V and 0 bases from J, with 4 bases between. The CDR3 nucleotides are TGTGCCAGCAGCTTAGTTAGCTCCTACGAGCAGTACTTC. Translated, it gives CASSLVSSYEQYF.

This chain connects TRBV7-2 to TRBJ2-1, with 7 bases matching TRBD2. CDR1 SGHTA and CDR2 FQGNSA come from the germline V gene. This CDR3 comprises 17 residues. The junction had 9 bases not matched to a gene; V was cut back by 4 bases and J by 0 bases. DNA of the CDR3: TGTGCCAGCAGCTCAGATAGCGGGCCGAGCTCCTACAATGAGCAGTTCTTC. Protein: CASSSDSGPSSYNEQFF.

V is TRBV29-1 and J is TRBJ1-4, with 7 bases that match TRBD1. The CDR3 totals 14 residues. V shed 1 base and J 8 bases; nucleotides not matched to a gene: 7. CDR1 and CDR2 from the germline V gene are SQVTM and ANQGSEA. CDR3 DNA sequence: TGCAGCGTTGAAGGGGGGATAGGGGGCGAAAAACTGTTTTTT. Its translation: CSVEGGIGGEKLFF. The variable domain in full, completed from reference TRBV29-1 and TRBJ1-4, reads SAVISQKPSRDICQRGTSLTIQCQVDSQVTMMFWYRQQPGQSLTLIATANQGSEATYESGFVIDKFPISRPNLTFSTLTVSNMSPEDSSIYLCSVEGGIGGEKLFFGSGTQLSVL.

This clone was seen just once. The rearrangement links TRBV2 to TRBJ2-7, with D possibly matching TRBD1 (5 bases). Trimming pared 5 bases from V and 3 bases from J, leaving 11 bases between. CDR3 length: 13 residues. Germline-derived CDR1 and CDR2 are SNHLY and FYNNEI. CDR3 nucleotide sequence: TGTGCCAGCAGTCATGGACATTTCTACGAGCAGTACTTC. Translated: CASSHGHFYEQYF.

The chain combines TRBV13 with TRBJ2-7, with D tentatively TRBD2 (6 bases). Trimming took 5 bases from V and 3 from J, leaving 17 bases between them. Germline V lookup: CDR1 PRHDT, CDR2 FYEKMQ (reference sequence). The CDR3 contains 15 residues. The CDR3 bases are TGTGCCAGCAGCGCCCGGGGGTCGCATTTCTACGAGCAGTACTTC. As protein: CASSARGSHFYEQYF. Drawing the rest from reference TRBV13 and TRBJ2-7, the complete variable domain is AAGVIQSPRHLIKEKRETATLKCYPIPRHDTVYWYQQGPGQDPQFLISFYEKMQSDKGSIPDRFSAQQFSDYHSELNMSSLELGDSALYFCASSARGSHFYEQYFGPGTRLTVT.

V and J are TRBV10-2 and TRBJ1-5, with a weak D call TRBD1 (5 bases). The CDR3 is made up of 16 amino acids. The V end was cut by 3 bases, the J end by 7 bases, with 19 bases between. The germline V gene has CDR1 WSHSY and CDR2 SAAADI. CDR3 DNA sequence: TGCGCCAGCAGTGACGGGGCTCGGACGGTCGAGCAGCCCCAGCATTTT. Translated: CASSDGARTVEQPQHF.

The rearrangement uses TRBV5-1 and TRBJ2-2, with 7 positions matching TRBD2. The germline CDR1 and CDR2 sequences are SGHRS and YFSETQ. The J segment lost 3 bases and the V segment lost 0 bases, leaving 17 bases of the junction unmatched. The CDR3 is 20 amino acids. As DNA, the CDR3 is TGCGCCAGCAGCTTGGCCTATCACAACAAGAGGGGAGGGGACACCGGGGAGCTGTTTTTT. Its protein product is CASSLAYHNKRGGDTGELFF. Full variable domain (remainder filled in from reference TRBV5-1 and TRBJ2-2): KAGVTQTPRYLIKTRGQQVTLSCSPISGHRSVSWYQQTPGQGLQFLFEYFSETQRNKGNFPGRFSGRQFSNSRSEMNVSTLELGDSALYLCASSLAYHNKRGGDTGELFFGEGSRLTVL.

This chain connects TRBV11-3 to TRBJ2-5; 9 bases are a match to TRBD2. The CDR3 runs to 15 residues. CDR1 is SGHNT and CDR2 is YENEEA in the germline V gene. After removal of 3 bases from V and 2 bases from J, the junction contained 4 bases not matched to a gene. CDR3 in amino acids: CASSFSSGVQETQYF. The CDR3 bases are TGTGCCAGCAGCTTCTCTAGCGGGGTTCAAGAGACCCAGTACTTC. Drawing the rest from reference TRBV11-3 and TRBJ2-5, the complete variable domain is EAGVVQSPRYKIIEKKQPVAFWCNPISGHNTLYWYLQNLGQGPELLIRYENEEAVDDSQLPKDRFSAERLKGVDSTLKIQPAELGDSAVYLCASSFSSGVQETQYFGPGTRLLVL.

The V gene is TRBV6-5, the J gene TRBJ2-7, with D perhaps assigned TRBD1 or TRBD2 (5 bases each). The CDR3 has 16 amino acids. Germline V gene data show CDR1 as MNHEY and CDR2 as SVGAGI. The V and J ends lost 0 bases and 2 bases respectively, with 14 bases between them. In DNA form, the CDR3 reads TGTGCCAGCAGTTACTCCGCCGGGACGGCTACCTACGAGCAGTACTTC. It encodes CASSYSAGTATYEQYF.

The rearrangement links TRBV28 to TRBJ2-7, with a tentative D call TRBD1 (6 bases). CDR3 size: 14 residues. From germline, CDR1 is MDHEN and CDR2 SYDVKM. V lost 6 bases to trimming and J lost 3 bases, with 15 bases between them. The CDR3 coding sequence is TGTGCCAGCAGCCTCAGGACAGAAAACTACGAGCAGTACTTC. Translated: CASSLRTENYEQYF.

A note on this clone: Other DNA variants within this sample encode the same CDR3. The chain links TRBV7-9 to TRBJ2-7; D is possibly TRBD2 (6 bases). Looked up from germline, CDR1 is SEHNR and CDR2 is FQNEAQ (reference sequence). The CDR3 has 13 amino acids. The V gene lost 5 bases and the J gene lost 2 bases, with 10 bases spanning the gap. The CDR3 spells CASSPRGAYEQYF. The CDR3 region has the DNA TGTGCCAGCAGCCCTCGCGGGGCCTACGAGCAGTACTTC. Filled out from reference TRBV7-9 and TRBJ2-7, the complete variable domain reads DTGVSQNPRHKITKRGQNVTFRCDPISEHNRLYWYRQTLGQGPEFLTYFQNEAQLEKSRLLSDRFSAERPKGSFSTLEIQRTEQGDSAMYLCASSPRGAYEQYFGPGTRLTVT.

V and J are TRBV6-5 and TRBJ2-5; D unresolved. In germline, CDR1 is MNHEY, CDR2 SVGAGI. CDR3 size: 13 residues. Trimming shortened V by 0 bases and J by 11 bases, and 13 bases separated the two germline ends. CDR3 nucleotides: TGTGCCAGCAGTTACTCGATTTCAACGGAGCAGTACTTC. Protein: CASSYSISTEQYF.

The chain recombines TRBV27 with TRBJ2-7; 13 bases line up with TRBD2. After removal of 3 bases from V and 4 bases from J, the junction contained 6 bases not matched to a gene. This CDR3 has 16 residues. Germline V CDR1 and CDR2: MNHEY, SMNVEV (reference sequence). CDR3 DNA sequence: TGTGCCAGCAGTTTGTGGACTAGCGGGAGTTTTTACGAGCAGTACTTC. Translated, it gives CASSLWTSGSFYEQYF.

As to this clone: At one end, the junction sequence differs from germline, possibly due to a read error. The rearrangement uses TRBV7-7 and TRBJ2-1; TRBD2 matches 12 bases. The length of the CDR3 is 15 residues. CDR1 is SSHAT, CDR2 FNYEAQ, per germline (reference sequence). CDR3 nucleotide sequence: TGTGCCAGCAGCCCGCCGGGACTAGCGGGCAATCAGCAGTTCTTC. Protein: CASSPPGLAGNQQFF. Supplemented by reference TRBV7-7 and TRBJ2-1, the full variable domain reads GAGVSQSPRYKVTKRGQDVTLRCDPISSHATLYWYQQALGQGPEFLTYFNYEAQPDKSGLPSDRFSAERPEGSISTLTIQRTEQRDSAMYRCASSPPGLAGNQQFFGPGTRLTVL.

This clone is a singleton in its sample. The chain joins TRBV9 to TRBJ2-7; weak D call: TRBD1 (6 bases). Germline CDR1 reads SGDLS; CDR2 reads YYNGEE. The CDR3 extends over 15 amino acids. The ends were cut back, 2 bases at V and 0 bases at J, with 12 bases in the middle. CDR3 nucleotide sequence: TGTGCCAGCAGCGTGAACAGGGTTGGCTCCTACGAGCAGTACTTC. Translation: CASSVNRVGSYEQYF.

This chain links TRBV27 with TRBJ2-1, with no clear D. Germline CDR1 and CDR2: MNHEY and SMNVEV (reference sequence). Trimming shortened V by 3 bases and J by 5 bases, and 14 bases separated the two germline ends. This CDR3 contains 15 residues. The CDR3 nucleotides are TGTGCCAGCAGTTTCCCCGCCCCAAGAAACAATGAGCAGTTCTTC. Its protein is CASSFPAPRNNEQFF.

This rearrangement joins TRBV28 to TRBJ1-2, with D hard to call. CDR1 is MDHEN, CDR2 SYDVKM, per germline. This CDR3 is built from 14 residues. V dropped 6 bases and J dropped 0 bases, with 11 bases sitting between them. CDR3 residues: CASSPPPTNYGYTF. CDR3 in DNA: TGTGCCAGCAGCCCCCCTCCAACTAACTATGGCTACACCTTC.

J is TRBJ2-5 and V is TRBV29-1; no clear D. Judging by the DNA end, TRBJ2-7 fits better; the J call may be wrong. This CDR3 comprises 12 residues. Germline loops: CDR1 SQVTM, CDR2 ANQGSEA. The CDR3 loop is CSVEGTRYEQYF. In nucleotides, the CDR3 is TGCAGCGTTGAAGGGACCCGCTACGAGCAGTACTTC.

CDR3: CASSDSKGGLKRAYEQYF. The DNA of the CDR3 is TGTGCCAGCAGTGACTCGAAGGGAGGCCTTAAACGAGCCTACGAGCAGTACTTC. The chain recombines TRBV6-4 with TRBJ2-7; D may be TRBD2 (6 bases). This CDR3 has 18 amino acids. The V end lost 0 bases, the J end lost 2 bases, and 20 bases lay between the germline ends. Germline V gives CDR1 MRHNA, CDR2 SNTAGT.

To note about this clone: The same CDR3 can be traced to other DNA sequences in this sample. The V call is TRBV5-6, the J call TRBJ1-3, with D hard to call. The V gene's germline CDR1 is SGHDT and CDR2 YYEEEE. The germline V and J ends were trimmed by 0 bases and 4 bases, with 5 bases remaining between them. This CDR3 is 13 amino acids long. CDR3 nucleotides: TGTGCCAGCAGCTTGGGTTCGGGAAACACCATATATTTT. Translated, it gives CASSLGSGNTIYF.